This TCR beta chain was profiled in a study of blood T cell repertoires in COVID-19 (dated by TCRdb to 2018 to 2021). In the study overall: Samples covering the acute and convalescent phases of COVID-19 were provided by collaborators in the United States, Italy and Spain. The prospective study material was composed of cDNA or gDNA derived from T cells, B-cell-depleted T cells, or PBMCs. The dataset comprised deeply sampled blood TCRbeta repertoires from subjects exposed to, actively infected with, or recovered from COVID-19. A freely available public database, intended as a resource for researchers studying the immune response to SARS-CoV-2, is where the repertoires were released. Samples came from the ongoing ImmuneRACE study (first 160 participants) plus 1,254 subjects from 6 global collaborators. A de-identified subject ID, COVID-19 status, age in years and sex were almost always included in the sample metadata. Where available, HLA class I and class II types were taken from metadata supplied by the sample provider and were not determined by assay-based typing.

The immunoSEQ Assay, a bias-controlled multiplex PCR, was used to amplify TCRbeta CDR3 regions from genomic DNA. In the authors' own workflow: Within the assay, amplification of reference gene primers was used to estimate how many nucleated cells each sample contained. To quantify the absolute abundance of each unique TCRbeta CDR3 rearrangement, sequence reads were collapsed and filtered. Productive Simpson clonality was computed per sample as the square root of Simpson's diversity index over productive rearrangements. Imported from immuneACCESS, the table was reduced by TCRdb to in-frame sequences with V and J called. These copies leave out some clones; in studies compared against another copy, an unresolved V gene accounts for under half, and the cause of the remainder is not known. D and trimming were read from the DNA, whereas the V and J calls and clone size are those reported in that table. The sample data list some 370,000 clones, and around 87% of these were observed just once. About 10% of the sample is held by the ten biggest clonotypes.

Comment on this clone: It has no known antigen specificity. No base quality values were provided; no much bigger clone lies one nucleotide off.

The CDR1 and CDR2 encoded by the germline V gene are MDHEN and SYDVKM. V gives up 3 bases and J gives up 0 bases, and the segment between their germline ends measures 8 bases. Its CDR3 holds 14 amino acids, cysteine through phenylalanine. CDR3 DNA is the only sequence kept; it has 42 bases, read in frame from the first base. One collaborating source in Seattle enrolled patients during active infection and followed them longitudinally through the course of disease. Collaborating institutions collected whole blood in K2EDTA tubes following their own protocols. For TCRbeta analysis, collaborators shipped samples as frozen whole blood, isolated PBMCs, or DNA extracted from either of those sample types. Overall results and qualifications from the work: Clinical and demographic metadata were provided uncurated, with the amount varying by source and participant.

Sequences were obtained from peripheral blood. The sequence came from a woman in her twenties or thirties with COVID-19, enrolled during active disease. The chain is made from TRBV28 and TRBJ1-1; no D gene is confidently identified. The DNA sequence is as follows: TGTGCCAGCAGTTTGCCTACCCTGAACACTGAAGCTTTCTTT. It codes for CASSLPTLNTEAFF.